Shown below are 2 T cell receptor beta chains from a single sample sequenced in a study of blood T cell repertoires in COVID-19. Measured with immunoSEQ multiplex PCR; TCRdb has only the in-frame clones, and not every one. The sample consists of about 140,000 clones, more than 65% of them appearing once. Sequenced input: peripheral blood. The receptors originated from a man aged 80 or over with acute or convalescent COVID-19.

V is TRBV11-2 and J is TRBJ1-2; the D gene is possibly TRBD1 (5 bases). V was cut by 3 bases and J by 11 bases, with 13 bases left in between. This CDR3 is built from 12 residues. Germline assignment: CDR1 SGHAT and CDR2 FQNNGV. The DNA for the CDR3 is TGTGCCAGCAGCTTGGCCGACAGCTATTACACCTTC. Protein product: CASSLADSYYTF. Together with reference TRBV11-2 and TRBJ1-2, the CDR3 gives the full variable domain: EAGVAQSPRYKIIEKRQSVAFWCNPISGHATLYWYQQILGQGPKLLIQFQNNGVVDDSQLPKDRFSAERLKGVDSTLKIQPAKLEDSAVYLCASSLADSYYTFGSGTRLTVV.

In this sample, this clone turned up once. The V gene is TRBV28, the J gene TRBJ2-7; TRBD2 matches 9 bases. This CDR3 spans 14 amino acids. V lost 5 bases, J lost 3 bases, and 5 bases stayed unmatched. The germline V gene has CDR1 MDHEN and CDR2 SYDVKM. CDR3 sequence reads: CASSGQRGVYEQYF. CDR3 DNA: TGTGCCAGCAGTGGACAGCGGGGGGTCTACGAGCAGTACTTC.